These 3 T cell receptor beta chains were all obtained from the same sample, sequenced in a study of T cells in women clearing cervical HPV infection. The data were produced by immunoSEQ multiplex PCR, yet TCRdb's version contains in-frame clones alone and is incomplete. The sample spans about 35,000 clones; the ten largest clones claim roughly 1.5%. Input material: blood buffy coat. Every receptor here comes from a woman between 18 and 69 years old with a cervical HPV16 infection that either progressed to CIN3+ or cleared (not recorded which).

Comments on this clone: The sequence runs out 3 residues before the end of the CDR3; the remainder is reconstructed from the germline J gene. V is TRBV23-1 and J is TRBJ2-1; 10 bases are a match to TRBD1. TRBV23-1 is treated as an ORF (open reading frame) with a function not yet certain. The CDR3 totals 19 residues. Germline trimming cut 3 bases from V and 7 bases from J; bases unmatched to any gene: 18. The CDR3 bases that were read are TGCGCCAGCAGTCATCTCCGGGACAGGGGTAGGGATACTTGGAATGAG. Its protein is CASSHLRDRGRDTWNE. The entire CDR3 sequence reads CASSHLRDRGRDTWNEQFF.

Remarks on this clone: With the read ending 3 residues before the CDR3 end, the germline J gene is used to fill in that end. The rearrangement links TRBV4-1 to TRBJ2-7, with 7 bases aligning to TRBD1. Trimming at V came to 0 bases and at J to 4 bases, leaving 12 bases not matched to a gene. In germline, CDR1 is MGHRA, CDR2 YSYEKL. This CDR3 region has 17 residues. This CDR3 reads CASSQEETGTDTYEQYF. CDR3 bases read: TGCGCCAGCAGCCAAGAGGAGACCGGGACAGATACTTACGAG.

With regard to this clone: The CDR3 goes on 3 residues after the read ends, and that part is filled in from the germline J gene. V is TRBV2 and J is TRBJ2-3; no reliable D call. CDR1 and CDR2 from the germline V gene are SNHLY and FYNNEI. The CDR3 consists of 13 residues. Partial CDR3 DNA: TGTGCCGGTGGTGTAGCCCCCCAAGAGACG. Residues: CAGGVAPQET. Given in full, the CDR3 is CAGGVAPQETQYF.